A single sample gave rise to the 23 T cell receptor beta chains below, sequenced in a study of blood T cell repertoires in COVID-19. Here immunoSEQ multiplex PCR was the method, and the copy in TCRdb shows in-frame clones only, minus some. Among more than 150,000 clones, 87% were seen once, and the ten largest hold approximately 12%. The source material was peripheral blood. The receptors were gathered from a woman in her 70s with COVID-19, enrolled during active disease.

This rearrangement joins TRBV6-5 to TRBJ2-5, with 10 bases that match TRBD1. The V segment lost 5 bases and the J segment 5 bases; nucleotides outside the gene matches: 2. This CDR3 has 13 residues. The germline V gene encodes CDR1 MNHEY and CDR2 SVGAGI. CDR3 region: CASSRGQGETQYF. For the CDR3, the DNA is TGTGCCAGCAGTCGGGGACAGGGGGAGACCCAGTACTTC.

This chain connects TRBV2 to TRBJ2-3, with 12 bases lining up with TRBD2. Germline values: CDR1 SNHLY, CDR2 FYNNEI. The CDR3 consists of 14 residues. The trim removed 5 bases at V and 6 bases at J, leaving 3 bases unmatched. CDR3 in amino acids: CASSLAGGGDTQYF. CDR3 DNA sequence: TGTGCCAGCAGTCTAGCGGGAGGGGGGGATACGCAGTATTTT.

This clone appeared a single time. The chain uses TRBV11-1 and TRBJ1-1; tentative D call: TRBD1 (5 bases). V was shortened by 5 bases and J by 4 bases, with 11 bases between the two germline ends. The CDR3 length is 13 residues. In germline, CDR1 is SGHAT, CDR2 FQDESV (reference sequence). CDR3 loop: CASSKGRATEAFF. As DNA, the CDR3 is TGTGCCAGCAGCAAAGGCAGGGCCACTGAAGCTTTCTTT.

The chain couples TRBV15 to TRBJ1-2; D gene unclear. The CDR3 has 12 amino acids. CDR1 and CDR2 from the germline V gene are LNHNV and YYDKDF (reference sequence). V was pared by 1 base and J by 7 bases, with 7 bases between. CDR3 loop: CATSRVSVGYTF. In DNA, the CDR3 is TGTGCCACCAGCAGAGTCTCCGTTGGCTACACCTTC.

The J gene is TRBJ1-2, the V gene TRBV7-9; no reliable D call. V lost 1 base to trimming and J lost 6 bases, with 9 bases between them. CDR1 is SEHNR and CDR2 is FQNEAQ in the germline V gene (reference sequence). This CDR3 has 13 amino acids. CDR3: CASSLERAHGYTF. DNA for the CDR3: TGTGCCAGCAGCTTAGAGAGGGCTCATGGCTACACCTTC.

J is TRBJ2-2 and V is TRBV29-1, with D tentatively TRBD1 (5 bases). There are 14 residues in the CDR3. V lost 0 bases, J lost 5 bases, and 10 bases lay in between. Germline CDR1 and CDR2: SQVTM and ANQGSEA. The chain's CDR3 is CSVEEVQGTGELFF. CDR3 nucleotides: TGCAGCGTTGAAGAGGTCCAGGGAACCGGGGAGCTGTTTTTT.

This clone has just a few counts. The V and J genes are TRBV11-2 and TRBJ1-4; D is unclear. The CDR3 extends over 15 amino acids. CDR1 and CDR2 from the germline V gene are SGHAT and FQNNGV. V shed 4 bases and J shed 0 bases, with 9 bases lying between them. The CDR3 DNA reads as TGTGCCAGCAGCTCGAGTCCGTCAACTAATGAAAAACTGTTTTTT. This encodes CASSSSPSTNEKLFF.

V usage is TRBV11-3 and J usage is TRBJ1-1; 7 positions match TRBD1. The germline V gene encodes CDR1 SGHNT and CDR2 YENEEA. This CDR3 is built from 12 residues. The junction had 1 base not matched to a gene; V was cut back by 1 base and J by 8 bases. The CDR3 region is CASSLGGQEAFF. CDR3 DNA: TGTGCCAGCAGCTTAGGGGGACAGGAAGCTTTCTTT.

The chain carries TRBV7-9 and TRBJ1-5; 8 nucleotides match TRBD1. Germline CDR1 reads SEHNR; CDR2 reads FQNEAQ (reference sequence). The CDR3 runs 16 residues. J lost 4 bases, V lost 1 base, and 6 bases had no gene match. CDR3 sequence reads: CASSLDSGGFNQPQHF. In nucleotides, the CDR3 is TGTGCCAGCAGCTTAGACTCAGGGGGCTTTAATCAGCCCCAGCATTTT.

In nucleotides, the CDR3 is TGTGCCAGCAGTGAAGCGAGTTGGGGGGGAGCTAGGGAGACCCAGTACTTC. Translated: CASSEASWGGARETQYF. This chain connects TRBV6-1 to TRBJ2-5; 7 nucleotides line up with TRBD2. The CDR3 is made up of 17 amino acids. Trimming removed 0 bases from V and 5 bases from J; junction bases left unmatched: 12. CDR1 and CDR2 from the germline V gene are MNHNS and SASEGT.

The J gene is TRBJ2-7, the V gene TRBV3-1 (or the pseudogene TRBV3-2); D is uncertain. The CDR3 length is 14 residues. From germline, CDR1 is LGHDT and CDR2 YNNKEL (reference sequence). Trimming stripped 3 bases from V and 0 bases from J, with 9 bases between. The CDR3 sequence: CASSQGYPSYEQYF. CDR3 nucleotide sequence: TGTGCCAGCAGCCAGGGCTACCCCTCCTACGAGCAGTACTTC.

J is TRBJ2-1 and V is TRBV5-1; 7 bases fit TRBD2. Trimming cost V 4 bases and J 5 bases; bases outside gene matches: 9. Germline V gene sequence: CDR1 SGHRS, CDR2 YFSETQ. The CDR3 loop spans 15 amino acids. In DNA, the CDR3 is TGCGCCAGCAGCCTCGACGGGACTAATCACAATGAGCAGTTCTTC. Translated, it gives CASSLDGTNHNEQFF. Full variable domain (missing parts from reference TRBV5-1 and TRBJ2-1): KAGVTQTPRYLIKTRGQQVTLSCSPISGHRSVSWYQQTPGQGLQFLFEYFSETQRNKGNFPGRFSGRQFSNSRSEMNVSTLELGDSALYLCASSLDGTNHNEQFFGPGTRLTVL.

The rearrangement joins TRBV3-1 (or the pseudogene TRBV3-2) to TRBJ1-1; D ambiguous. The CDR3 has 13 residues. The germline V gene encodes CDR1 LGHDT and CDR2 YNNKEL (reference sequence). The V end lost 1 base, the J end lost 5 bases, and 8 bases lay between the germline ends. CDR3: CASSQGPETEAFF. The CDR3, as DNA: TGTGCCAGCAGCCAAGGTCCCGAGACTGAAGCTTTCTTT.

The V gene is TRBV21-1, the J gene TRBJ1-5. TRBV21-1 is designated a pseudogene. The CDR3 extends over 11 amino acids. In DNA, the CDR3 is TGTGCGGGGGGAGACAATCAGCCCCAGCATTTT. Protein: CAGGDNQPQHF.

This clone occurred a few times. V is TRBV15 and J is TRBJ1-5; D not resolved. Germline CDR1 LNHNV, CDR2 YYDKDF (reference sequence). CDR3 length: 16 amino acids. Trimming cost V 3 bases and J 0 bases, with 12 bases left between them. CDR3 bases: TGTGCCACCAGCAGCAATACAGCTCTTAGCAATCAGCCCCAGCATTTT. Its translation is CATSSNTALSNQPQHF.

This clone was observed once. The chain employs TRBV12-2 and TRBJ1-5; TRBD1 is taken as the D call from the table, unchecked against the DNA. TRBV12-2 is recorded as a pseudogene. This CDR3 comprises 15 residues. DNA for the CDR3: TGTGCAAGTCGCCCCAAGCAGGGGTGCAATCAGCCCCAGCATTTT. Translated: CASRPKQGCNQPQHF.

This clone was seen many times. The chain uses TRBV7-2 and TRBJ2-7; TRBD1 matches at 7 bases. The trim removed 1 base at V and 4 bases at J, leaving 1 base unmatched. The CDR3 has 13 amino acids. The germline V gene has CDR1 SGHTA and CDR2 FQGNSA. The CDR3 coding sequence is TGTGCCAGCAGCTTAGTGGACAGGTACGAGCAGTACTTC. This encodes CASSLVDRYEQYF.

The V call is TRBV9, the J call TRBJ1-2; TRBD1 matches 7 bases. Germline CDR1 is SGDLS and CDR2 is YYNGEE. The CDR3 spans 14 residues. The trim removed 4 bases at V and 6 bases at J, leaving 9 bases unmatched. The CDR3 DNA reads as TGTGCCAGCAGCCAGACAGGGTGGGGCGATGGCTACACCTTC. It codes for CASSQTGWGDGYTF.

Here the CDR3 reads CASSLDPGDSPLHF. The CDR3 DNA sequence: TGCGCCAGCAGCTTGGATCCAGGGGATTCACCCCTCCACTTT. The rearrangement uses TRBV5-1 and TRBJ1-6, with D possibly TRBD1 on 6 matching bases. CDR1 is SGHRS, CDR2 YFSETQ, per germline. CDR3 length: 14 amino acids. V was clipped by 0 bases and J by 8 bases, with 9 bases between them. Looking up the rest from reference TRBV5-1 and TRBJ1-6 gives the full variable domain: KAGVTQTPRYLIKTRGQQVTLSCSPISGHRSVSWYQQTPGQGLQFLFEYFSETQRNKGNFPGRFSGRQFSNSRSEMNVSTLELGDSALYLCASSLDPGDSPLHFGNGTRLTVT.

The chain's CDR3 is CASSTGTAGNTIYF. The CDR3 DNA reads TGTGCCAGCTCAACCGGGACAGCCGGGAACACCATATATTTT. The chain combines TRBV18 with TRBJ1-3, with TRBD1 identical over 7 bases. This CDR3 contains 14 residues. CDR1 and CDR2 (germline): KGHSH, LQKENI. The junction had 8 bases not matched to a gene; V was cut back by 5 bases and J by 7 bases.

The chain combines TRBV3-1 (or the pseudogene TRBV3-2) with TRBJ1-1, with 7 bases matching TRBD1. The V gene's germline CDR1 is LGHDT and CDR2 YNNKEL (reference sequence). CDR3 length equals 14 residues. Trimming at V came to 3 bases and at J to 7 bases, leaving 8 bases not matched to a gene. CDR3 in amino acids: CASSQLQGIGEAFF. CDR3 coding DNA: TGTGCCAGCAGCCAGCTACAGGGGATCGGTGAAGCTTTCTTT.

The rearrangement uses TRBV27 and TRBJ2-3; 9 bases match TRBD2. With V trimmed by 3 bases and J by 3 bases, 4 bases remained unmatched. CDR1 is MNHEY, CDR2 SMNVEV, per germline (reference sequence). This CDR3 region has 15 residues. CDR3 bases: TGTGCCAGCAGTTTTAGCGGGAGTGAGACAGATACGCAGTATTTT. Amino acids: CASSFSGSETDTQYF.

The chain has TRBV7-3 and TRBJ2-1; the D gene is possibly TRBD1 (5 bases). Germline V lookup: CDR1 SGHTA, CDR2 FQGTGA. This CDR3 comprises 15 residues. V gave up 1 base and J gave up 5 bases, with 12 bases separating them. Here the CDR3 reads CASSLIPRQNNEQFF. CDR3 coding DNA: TGTGCCAGCAGCTTAATCCCCCGACAGAACAATGAGCAGTTCTTC. Filled out from reference TRBV7-3 and TRBJ2-1, the complete variable domain reads GAGVSQTPSNKVTEKGKYVELRCDPISGHTALYWYRQSLGQGPEFLIYFQGTGAADDSGLPNDRFFAVRPEGSVSTLKIQRTERGDSAVYLCASSLIPRQNNEQFFGPGTRLTVL.